Presented here are 25 T cell receptor beta chains from one specimen sequenced in a study of blood T cells in healthy people across ages. Primed by a sample-barcoded 5' primer and a J-beta primer mix, a second PCR proceeded for 7 to 11 cycles. TCRdb recomputed calls from the 5' RACE reads with MiXCR, one row per CDR3 protein. Among over 1,500,000 distinct CDR3 sequences listed, around 50% were seen once. The sequencing sample was made of blood. These TCRs come from a woman aged 40 to 55 in good health.

This chain joins TRBV5-1 and TRBJ2-3; TRBD2 matches 9 bases. Trimming removed 2 bases from V and 11 bases from J; junction bases left unmatched: 15. The germline V gene has CDR1 SGHRS and CDR2 YFSETQ. The CDR3 sequence is 16 residues long. In nucleotides, the CDR3 is TGCGCCAGCAGCTTAGTGGCAGCGGGGGGTCCCCCAAGGCAGTATTTT. Its translation is CASSLVAAGGPPRQYF.

V gene TRBV20-1 combines with J gene TRBJ2-7; 7 bases line up with TRBD1. The germline CDR1 and CDR2 sequences are DFQATT and SNEGSKA (reference sequence). The CDR3 has 13 residues. V was clipped by 4 bases and J by 2 bases; unmatched bases: 5. The DNA of the CDR3 is TGCAGTGCTATCGGTGGGACAGCCTACGAGCAGTACTTC. The encoded protein is CSAIGGTAYEQYF.

This clonotype came up a few times. J is TRBJ2-3 and V is TRBV5-1; 9 nucleotides agree with TRBD1. Losses at the gene ends were 4 bases for V and 6 bases for J; bases not matched to a gene: 6. This CDR3 is 14 amino acids long. Germline V lookup: CDR1 SGHRS, CDR2 YFSETQ. CDR3 DNA: TGCGCCAGCAGCCGGGACAGGGTCCTGGATACGCAGTATTTT. Translation gives CASSRDRVLDTQYF.

V usage is TRBV9 and J usage is TRBJ2-1; unclear D gene. Trimming pared 1 base from V and 10 bases from J, leaving 9 bases between. This CDR3 is 12 amino acids long. In germline, CDR1 is SGDLS, CDR2 YYNGEE. The CDR3 loop is CASSVQATEQFF. DNA for the CDR3: TGTGCCAGCAGCGTACAAGCGACAGAGCAGTTCTTC.

This clonotype showed up just a few times. V gene TRBV9 combines with J gene TRBJ2-3; D gene unclear. This CDR3 is built from 16 residues. V gave up 3 bases and J gave up 0 bases, with 14 bases separating them. Per the germline V gene, CDR1 is SGDLS and CDR2 is YYNGEE. CDR3 in amino acids: CASSGPIPGSTDTQYF. The DNA for the CDR3 is TGTGCCAGCAGCGGTCCAATCCCAGGTAGCACAGATACGCAGTATTTT.

The J gene is TRBJ2-1, the V gene TRBV7-9; 14 bases agree with TRBD2. Germline assignment: CDR1 SEHNR and CDR2 FQNEAQ (reference sequence). The V and J ends lost 7 bases and 10 bases, in that order; junction bases with no gene match: 9. CDR3 length equals 15 residues. In nucleotides, the CDR3 is TGTGCCAGCACCCGGACTAGCGGGGGGCCCCGCGAGCAGTTCTTC. Translation: CASTRTSGGPREQFF.

The sample holds many counts of this clonotype. The rearrangement links TRBV7-9 to TRBJ2-5; 7 positions agree with TRBD2. The V gene end was trimmed by 2 bases and the J gene end by 5 bases; junction bases not matched to a gene: 5. Germline assignment: CDR1 SEHNR and CDR2 FQNEAQ (reference sequence). The CDR3 has 14 residues. The CDR3, as DNA: TGTGCCAGCAGCTTATCGGGGGGAGAGGAGACCCAGTACTTC. This sequence encodes CASSLSGGEETQYF.

CDR3 in amino acids: CASSLRRQPQHF. The CDR3 nucleotides are TGTGCCAGCAGTTTGCGACGGCAGCCCCAGCATTTT. V gene TRBV12-3 or TRBV12-4 combines with J gene TRBJ1-5; no clear D. The CDR3 sequence is 12 residues long. V gave up 3 bases and J gave up 7 bases, with 7 bases separating them.

J is TRBJ1-2 and V is TRBV25-1; D uncertain. V was shortened by 7 bases and J by 2 bases, with 5 bases between the two germline ends. The CDR3 spans 11 residues. Germline V lookup: CDR1 MGHDK, CDR2 SYGVNS. The CDR3: CASKENYGYTF. The CDR3 DNA reads TGTGCCAGCAAGGAGAACTATGGCTACACCTTC.

The chain employs TRBV12-3 or TRBV12-4 and TRBJ2-5; D may be TRBD2 (6 bases). Trimming left V 5 bases short and J 3 bases short, with 16 bases between. This CDR3 comprises 15 residues. CDR3: CASSPLEGLKETQYF. The CDR3 DNA is TGTGCCAGCAGTCCTTTGGAGGGCCTAAAAGAGACCCAGTACTTC.

The chain couples TRBV5-1 to TRBJ2-1; 10 nucleotides match TRBD2. CDR3 length: 16 amino acids. Germline trimming cut 4 bases from V and 7 bases from J; bases unmatched to any gene: 11. CDR1 is SGHRS and CDR2 is YFSETQ in the germline V gene. The CDR3 reads CASSDERGGRSNEQFF. The CDR3 nucleotides read TGCGCCAGCAGCGACGAGCGGGGGGGCCGTTCTAATGAGCAGTTCTTC.

The chain links TRBV20-1 to TRBJ2-1; D unresolved. The CDR3 loop spans 17 amino acids. CDR1 and CDR2 from the germline V gene are DFQATT and SNEGSKA (reference sequence). Deletions cut 3 bases from V and 4 bases from J, with 22 bases between. CDR3: CSASARALGTSYNEQFF. The CDR3, as DNA: TGCAGTGCTAGCGCCCGAGCTTTGGGTACCAGTTACAATGAGCAGTTCTTC.

The genes are TRBV7-2 and TRBJ1-2, with 9 bases fitting TRBD1. J lost 3 bases, V lost 5 bases, and 10 bases had no gene match. CDR1 and CDR2 from the germline V gene are SGHTA and FQGNSA. This CDR3 comprises 16 residues. CDR3 coding DNA: TGTGCCAGCAGCCGAACACAGGGGGCTAAAGACTATGGCTACACCTTC. Translated: CASSRTQGAKDYGYTF. Supplemented by reference TRBV7-2 and TRBJ1-2, the full variable domain reads GAGVSQSPSNKVTEKGKDVELRCDPISGHTALYWYRQSLGQGLEFLIYFQGNSAPDKSGLPSDRFSAERTGGSVSTLTIQRTQQEDSAVYLCASSRTQGAKDYGYTFGSGTRLTVV.

The rearrangement links TRBV5-1 to TRBJ2-1; the match to TRBD1 covers 9 bases. The end of the DNA fits TRBJ2-7 better, so the J call may be wrong. This CDR3 is built from 16 residues. In germline, CDR1 is SGHRS, CDR2 YFSETQ. CDR3 DNA sequence: TGCGCCAGCAGCCCTCTGGGGGACAGGGCCCCAAATGAGCAGTACTTC. Translation gives CASSPLGDRAPNEQYF.

There are a few counts of this clonotype. V gene TRBV7-9 combines with J gene TRBJ2-1; 9 nucleotides match TRBD2. Trimming at V came to 1 base and at J to 1 base, leaving 11 bases not matched to a gene. The CDR3 is made up of 19 amino acids. Germline CDR1 reads SEHNR; CDR2 reads FQNEAQ (reference sequence). The CDR3 loop reads CASSLVQGLAGISYNEQFF. The CDR3 nucleotides are TGTGCCAGCAGCTTAGTTCAGGGGCTAGCGGGGATTTCCTACAATGAGCAGTTCTTC. Filled out from reference TRBV7-9 and TRBJ2-1, the complete variable domain reads DTGVSQNPRHKITKRGQNVTFRCDPISEHNRLYWYRQTLGQGPEFLTYFQNEAQLEKSRLLSDRFSAERPKGSFSTLEIQRTEQGDSAMYLCASSLVQGLAGISYNEQFFGPGTRLTVL.

The J gene is TRBJ2-3, the V gene TRBV7-9; TRBD1 matches at 12 bases. This CDR3 has 16 residues. Losses at the gene ends were 4 bases for V and 3 bases for J; bases not matched to a gene: 5. In germline, CDR1 is SEHNR, CDR2 FQNEAQ (reference sequence). The CDR3 region is CASSSGTGGHTDTQYF. In DNA form, the CDR3 reads TGTGCCAGCAGCTCCGGGACAGGGGGCCATACAGATACGCAGTATTTT.

This clonotype was observed a few times. The genes are TRBV7-3 and TRBJ1-1; D not resolved. Germline loops: CDR1 SGHTA, CDR2 FQGTGA. The CDR3 is 12 amino acids. Trimming stripped 4 bases from V and 1 base from J, with 4 bases between. The CDR3 region has the DNA TGTGCCAGCAGCTCGTGGAACACTGAAGCTTTCTTT. The encoded protein is CASSSWNTEAFF.

CDR3 sequence (DNA): TGTGCCAGCATCCCCCGGACAGGCTCACCCTACGAGCAGTACTTC. Its protein product is CASIPRTGSPYEQYF. The rearrangement links TRBV6-5 to TRBJ2-7; 7 nucleotides line up with TRBD1. The CDR3 spans 15 residues. The V gene's germline CDR1 is MNHEY and CDR2 SVGAGI. The V segment lost 7 bases and the J segment 2 bases; nucleotides outside the gene matches: 11.

The chain has TRBV24-1 and TRBJ2-2, with a possible D match to TRBD2 (6 bases). Germline lookup yields CDR1 KGHDR and CDR2 SFDVKD. Trimming cost V 0 bases and J 4 bases, with 14 bases left between them. CDR3 size: 17 residues. In nucleotides, the CDR3 is TGTGCCACCAGTGATTTGAGGCGGGGCCCTGGCACCGGGGAGCTGTTTTTT. It yields the protein CATSDLRRGPGTGELFF.

The V and J genes are TRBV6-2 or TRBV6-3 and TRBJ2-5; 9 bases are shared with TRBD1. The CDR3 consists of 15 residues. Germline CDR1 MNHEY, CDR2 SVGEGT. V shed 7 bases and J 7 bases; nucleotides not matched to a gene: 13. This CDR3 is CASTAIGQGTATQYF. Written as DNA, the CDR3 is TGTGCCAGCACCGCGATTGGACAGGGGACGGCGACCCAGTACTTC.

The CDR3 nucleotides read TGTGCCAGCAGTTACAAGAACACTGAAGCTTTCTTT. Amino acids: CASSYKNTEAFF. The chain has TRBV6-5 and TRBJ1-1; the D is unclear. The germline CDR1 and CDR2 sequences are MNHEY and SVGAGI. V was shortened by 2 bases and J by 1 base, with 2 bases between the two germline ends. This CDR3 comprises 12 residues.

The chain has TRBV6-1 and TRBJ2-4; maybe TRBD1 (5 bases). With 5 bases removed from V and 5 bases from J, the gap between germline ends came to 13 bases. Per the germline V gene, CDR1 is MNHNS and CDR2 is SASEGT. There are 14 residues in the CDR3. The CDR3 loop reads CASSRRALENIQYF. The CDR3 region has the DNA TGTGCCAGCAGTCGCAGGGCCCTAGAAAACATTCAGTACTTC.

This chain uses TRBV20-1 with TRBJ2-3, with D possibly TRBD2 on 6 matching bases. CDR3 length: 13 residues. Per germline, CDR1 DFQATT and CDR2 SNEGSKA (reference sequence). Trimming stripped 6 bases from V and 2 bases from J, with 12 bases between. CDR3 coding DNA: TGCAGTGCCCCGGGAGTCTTCACAGATACGCAGTATTTT. Translation: CSAPGVFTDTQYF.

V and J are TRBV20-1 and TRBJ2-7, with unresolved D. The DNA end is more similar to TRBJ2-5, so the J call may be wrong. The CDR3 consists of 13 residues. Germline-derived CDR1 and CDR2 are DFQATT and SNEGSKA (reference sequence). The CDR3 DNA is TGCAGTGCCTACTCCGGTATTAGCGAGACCCAGTACTTC. This gives the protein CSAYSGISETQYF.

This clonotype turned up a few times. The chain joins TRBV11-1 to TRBJ2-1, with TRBD2 matching 11 bases. The ends lost 2 bases at V and 3 bases at J; junction bases unmatched: 6. Germline V gene data show CDR1 as SGHAT and CDR2 as FQDESV (reference sequence). CDR3 size: 17 residues. DNA for the CDR3: TGTGCCAGCAGCTTAACCCGACTAGCGGGGAGCTACAATGAGCAGTTCTTC. Translation gives CASSLTRLAGSYNEQFF.